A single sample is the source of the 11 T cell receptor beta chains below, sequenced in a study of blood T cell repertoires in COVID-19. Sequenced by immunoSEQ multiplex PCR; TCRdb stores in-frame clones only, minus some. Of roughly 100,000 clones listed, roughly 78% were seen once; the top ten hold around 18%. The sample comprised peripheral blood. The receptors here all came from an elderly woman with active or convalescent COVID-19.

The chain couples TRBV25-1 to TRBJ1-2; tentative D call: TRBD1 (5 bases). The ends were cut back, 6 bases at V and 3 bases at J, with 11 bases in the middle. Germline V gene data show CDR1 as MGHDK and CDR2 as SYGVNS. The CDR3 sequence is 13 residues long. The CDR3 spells CASSISGDYGYTF. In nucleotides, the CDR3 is TGTGCCAGCAGCATTTCGGGGGACTATGGCTACACCTTC.

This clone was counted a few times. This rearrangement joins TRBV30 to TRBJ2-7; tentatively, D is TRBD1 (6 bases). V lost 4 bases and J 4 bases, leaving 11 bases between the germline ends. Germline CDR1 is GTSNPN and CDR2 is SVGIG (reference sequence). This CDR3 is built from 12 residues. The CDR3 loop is CAWNRVTYEQYF. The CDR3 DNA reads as TGTGCCTGGAACAGGGTGACATACGAGCAGTACTTC.

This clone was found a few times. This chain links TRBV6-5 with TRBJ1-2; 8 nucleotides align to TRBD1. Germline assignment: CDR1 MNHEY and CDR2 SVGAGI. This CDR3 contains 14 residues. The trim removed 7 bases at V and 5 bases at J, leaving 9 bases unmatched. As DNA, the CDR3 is TGTGCCAGCATCTTTGGACAGGGCAAATATGGCTACACCTTC. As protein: CASIFGQGKYGYTF.

The CDR3 sequence is CASSLGFSGQTDTQYF. CDR3 DNA sequence: TGCGCCAGCAGCTTGGGGTTCTCGGGACAGACAGATACGCAGTATTTT. V and J are TRBV5-1 and TRBJ2-3, with 7 bases matching TRBD1. Germline V gives CDR1 SGHRS, CDR2 YFSETQ. After removal of 0 bases from V and 3 bases from J, the junction contained 7 bases not matched to a gene. The CDR3 is 16 residues long.

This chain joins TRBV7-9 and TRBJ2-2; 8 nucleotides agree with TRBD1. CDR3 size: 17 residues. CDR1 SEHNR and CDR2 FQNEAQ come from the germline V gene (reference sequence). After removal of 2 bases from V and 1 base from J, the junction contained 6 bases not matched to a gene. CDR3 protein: CASSLPGGFGNTGELFF. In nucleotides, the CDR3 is TGTGCCAGCAGCTTACCAGGGGGCTTTGGGAACACCGGGGAGCTGTTTTTT.

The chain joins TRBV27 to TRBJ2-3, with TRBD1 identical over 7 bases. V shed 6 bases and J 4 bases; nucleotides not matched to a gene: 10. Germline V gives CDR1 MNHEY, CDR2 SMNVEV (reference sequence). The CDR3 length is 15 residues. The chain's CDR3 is CASSLGYRGPDTQYF. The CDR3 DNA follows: TGTGCCAGCAGCCTAGGTTACAGGGGACCAGATACGCAGTATTTT.

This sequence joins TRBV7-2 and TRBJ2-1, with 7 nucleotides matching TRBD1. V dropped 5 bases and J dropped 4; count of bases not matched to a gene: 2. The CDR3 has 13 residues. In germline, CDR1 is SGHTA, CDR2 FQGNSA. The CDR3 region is CASSRDSYNEQFF. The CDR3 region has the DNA TGTGCCAGCAGCCGGGACAGTTACAATGAGCAGTTCTTC.

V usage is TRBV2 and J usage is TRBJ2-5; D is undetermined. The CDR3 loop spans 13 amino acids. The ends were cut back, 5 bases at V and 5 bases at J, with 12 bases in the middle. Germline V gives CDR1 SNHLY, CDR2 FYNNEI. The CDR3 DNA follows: TGTGCCAGCAGTCCCCTCTTCGGGGAGACCCAGTACTTC. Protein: CASSPLFGETQYF.

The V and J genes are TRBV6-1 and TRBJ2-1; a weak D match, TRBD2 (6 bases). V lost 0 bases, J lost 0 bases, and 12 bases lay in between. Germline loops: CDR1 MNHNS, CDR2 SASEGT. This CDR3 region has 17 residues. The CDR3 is CASSEAVRGSSYNEQFF. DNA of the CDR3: TGTGCCAGCAGTGAAGCGGTTCGGGGGAGCTCCTACAATGAGCAGTTCTTC.

CDR3 bases: TGTGCCAGCAGCTCCGGGACTAGCGGGAGGGAGACCCAGTACTTC. This codes for CASSSGTSGRETQYF. This chain uses TRBV7-3 with TRBJ2-5; 15 bases fit TRBD2. Germline-derived CDR1 and CDR2 are SGHTA and FQGTGA. The CDR3 is 15 amino acids. The V segment lost 4 bases and the J segment 5 bases; nucleotides outside the gene matches: 2.

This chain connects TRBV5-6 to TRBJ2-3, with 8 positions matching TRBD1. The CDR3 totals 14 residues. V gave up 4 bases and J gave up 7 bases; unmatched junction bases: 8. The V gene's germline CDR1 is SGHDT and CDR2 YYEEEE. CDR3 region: CASSRTGSLNTQYF. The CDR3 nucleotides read TGTGCCAGCAGCCGGACAGGGTCGTTAAATACGCAGTATTTT.